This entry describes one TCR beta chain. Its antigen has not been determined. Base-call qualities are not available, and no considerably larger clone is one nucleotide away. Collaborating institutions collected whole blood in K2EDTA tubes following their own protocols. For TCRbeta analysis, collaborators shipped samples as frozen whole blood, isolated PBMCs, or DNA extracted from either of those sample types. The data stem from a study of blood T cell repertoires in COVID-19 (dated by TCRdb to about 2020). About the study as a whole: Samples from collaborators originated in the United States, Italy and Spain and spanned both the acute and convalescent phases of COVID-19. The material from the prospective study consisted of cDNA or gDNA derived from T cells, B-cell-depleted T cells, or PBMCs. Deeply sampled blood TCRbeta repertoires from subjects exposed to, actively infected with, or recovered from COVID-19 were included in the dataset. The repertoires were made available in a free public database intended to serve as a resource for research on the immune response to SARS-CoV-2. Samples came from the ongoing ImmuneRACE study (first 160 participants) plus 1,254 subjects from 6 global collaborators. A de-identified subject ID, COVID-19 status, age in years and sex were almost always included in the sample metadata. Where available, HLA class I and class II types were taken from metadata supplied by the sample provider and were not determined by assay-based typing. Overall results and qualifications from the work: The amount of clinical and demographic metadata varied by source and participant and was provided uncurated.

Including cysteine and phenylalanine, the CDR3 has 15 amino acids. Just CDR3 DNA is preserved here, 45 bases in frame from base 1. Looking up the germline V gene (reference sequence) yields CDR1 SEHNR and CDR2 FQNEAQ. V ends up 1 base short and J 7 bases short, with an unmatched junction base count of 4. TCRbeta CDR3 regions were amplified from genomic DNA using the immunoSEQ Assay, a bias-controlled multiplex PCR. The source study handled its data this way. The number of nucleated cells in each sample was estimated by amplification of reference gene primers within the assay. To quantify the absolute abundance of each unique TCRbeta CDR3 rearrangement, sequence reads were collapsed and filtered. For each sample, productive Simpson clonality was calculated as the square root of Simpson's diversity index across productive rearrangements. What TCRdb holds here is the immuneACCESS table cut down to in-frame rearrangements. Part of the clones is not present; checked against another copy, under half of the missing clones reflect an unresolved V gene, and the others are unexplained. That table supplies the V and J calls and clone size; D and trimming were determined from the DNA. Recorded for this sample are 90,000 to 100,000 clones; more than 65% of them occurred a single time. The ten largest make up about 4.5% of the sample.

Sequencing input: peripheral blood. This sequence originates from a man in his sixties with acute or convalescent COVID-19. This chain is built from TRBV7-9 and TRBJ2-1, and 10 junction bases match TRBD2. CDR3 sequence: CASSLEAGGPNEQFF. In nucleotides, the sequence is TGTGCCAGCAGCTTAGAAGCGGGGGGGCCGAATGAGCAGTTCTTC.